A single sample is the source of the 9 T cell receptor beta chains below, sequenced in a study of spatial heterogeneity in lung cancer. TCRdb analysed the 5' RACE reads with MiXCR anew, one entry per CDR3 protein. The table lists 19,000 or so distinct CDR3 sequences, about a fifth of them singletons. The time point here: sample taken at primary tumor resection. Material for sequencing was whole RNA from tumor, nontumor lung or frozen PBMC, left unsorted. Sequencing used PBMCs, obtained at surgery. Receptor source: a female donor with early-stage non-small cell lung cancer.

This clonotype was detected ten times or more. The chain combines TRBV12-3 or TRBV12-4 with TRBJ1-2; possible D gene TRBD1, 5 bases. This CDR3 comprises 13 residues. Trimming removed 3 bases from V and 4 bases from J, with 9 bases in between. The CDR3 nucleotides are TGTGCCAGCAGTTTTGGCAGGGTCTATGGCTACACCTTC. Residues: CASSFGRVYGYTF.

This clonotype came up many times. The chain joins TRBV20-1 to TRBJ1-3, with a weak D call TRBD1 (5 bases). The CDR3 contains 15 residues. V dropped 3 bases and J dropped 0 bases, with 12 bases sitting between them. Germline loops: CDR1 DFQATT, CDR2 SNEGSKA (reference sequence). The CDR3, as DNA: TGCAGTGCTAGCGAGGGGCGGCACTCTGGAAACACCATATATTTT. Amino acids: CSASEGRHSGNTIYF.

Ten or more counts support this clonotype. The J gene is TRBJ2-3, the V gene TRBV2; the D gene is possibly TRBD2 (5 bases). Germline V gene data show CDR1 as SNHLY and CDR2 as FYNNEI. The germline V and J ends were trimmed by 7 bases and 6 bases, with 14 bases remaining between them. This CDR3 is 13 amino acids long. The CDR3 here is CASTYRRGDTQYF. Here the CDR3 DNA reads TGTGCCAGCACGTATCGGCGCGGGGATACGCAGTATTTT.

By share of the sample, this clonotype is medium-sized. The gene calls are TRBV12-3 or TRBV12-4 and TRBJ2-3; 8 bases are a match to TRBD2. The J segment lost 2 bases and the V segment lost 5 bases, leaving 9 bases of the junction unmatched. The CDR3 spans 16 residues. CDR3 bases: TGTGCCAGCAGTCCCCGGGGTAGCGGGAACACAGATACGCAGTATTTT. Translated, it gives CASSPRGSGNTDTQYF.

This clonotype has only one observation. The V call is TRBV6-5, the J call TRBJ2-7; D not resolved. Deletions cut 6 bases from V and 2 bases from J, with 17 bases between. The CDR3 runs 15 residues. The germline V gene has CDR1 MNHEY and CDR2 SVGAGI. The CDR3 DNA is TGTGCCAGCAGATTGCAGGCGGCCGCTACCTACGAGCAGTACGTC. Translation gives CASRLQAAATYEQYV.

This clonotype was detected many times. The chain is built from TRBV20-1 and TRBJ2-3, with 9 bases aligning to TRBD2. The CDR3 totals 14 residues. V lost 8 bases, J lost 5 bases, and 11 bases stayed unmatched. Germline assignment: CDR1 DFQATT and CDR2 SNEGSKA (reference sequence). In DNA form, the CDR3 reads TGCAGTTCCCTTTTAGCGGGAGTGTTAGATACGCAGTATTTT. This codes for CSSLLAGVLDTQYF.

This clonotype was counted many times. The chain is built from TRBV12-3 or TRBV12-4 and TRBJ1-1, with unresolved D. The CDR3 runs 11 residues. Trimming removed 6 bases from V and 8 bases from J, with 10 bases in between. The DNA of the CDR3 is TGTGCCAGCAGCCCCATAAGCGAAGCTTTCTTT. Protein: CASSPISEAFF.

The sample holds many counts of this clonotype. The chain couples TRBV12-3 or TRBV12-4 to TRBJ2-7, with TRBD2 identical over 10 bases. V was pared by 6 bases and J by 7 bases, with 9 bases of the junction left unmatched. The CDR3 runs to 14 residues. The CDR3 region is CASRLTSGYGEQYF. CDR3 bases: TGTGCCAGCAGGCTGACTAGCGGGTATGGGGAGCAGTACTTC.

In this sample, this clonotype turned up many times. The chain couples TRBV30 to TRBJ2-7, with D unclear. CDR1 GTSNPN and CDR2 SVGIG come from the germline V gene (reference sequence). The V gene lost 3 bases and the J gene lost 6 bases, with 12 bases spanning the gap. The CDR3 runs to 12 residues. The CDR3 bases are TGTGCCTGGAGATATGGGTCTGGCGAGCAGTACTTC. This encodes CAWRYGSGEQYF.